The present T cell receptor (beta chain) was sequenced within a study of blood T cell repertoires in COVID-19. The V segment lost 1 base and the J segment 4 bases; nucleotides outside the gene matches: 17. The CDR3 totals 19 residues. Per germline, CDR1 SGHTA and CDR2 FQGNSA. TCRdb's table, derived via immunoSEQ multiplex PCR, lists solely in-frame clones and lacks some. The repertoire includes over 200,000 clones, more than 75% of them detected once, and 0.95% to 1% sits in the top ten. The clonotype comes from a woman in her forties who had recovered from COVID-19. The V gene is TRBV7-2, the J gene TRBJ2-3; 7 nucleotides align to TRBD2. Sequenced material: peripheral blood. As DNA, the CDR3 is TGTGCCAGCAGCTTAGACACAAGCCGGCGGGCCGCGGGAGCAGATACGCAGTATTTT. Its protein is CASSLDTSRRAAGADTQYF. The full variable domain, in which reference TRBV7-2 and TRBJ2-3 provide the parts outside the CDR3, is GAGVSQSPSNKVTEKGKDVELRCDPISGHTALYWYRQSLGQGLEFLIYFQGNSAPDKSGLPSDRFSAERTGGSVSTLTIQRTQQEDSAVYLCASSLDTSRRAAGADTQYFGPGTRLTVL.